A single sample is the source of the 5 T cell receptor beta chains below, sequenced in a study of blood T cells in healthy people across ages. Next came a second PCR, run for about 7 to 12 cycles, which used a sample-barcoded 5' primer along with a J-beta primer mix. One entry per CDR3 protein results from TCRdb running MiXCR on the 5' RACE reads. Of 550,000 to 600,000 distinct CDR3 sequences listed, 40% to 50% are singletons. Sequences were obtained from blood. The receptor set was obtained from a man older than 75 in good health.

The CDR3 sequence: CASSLEAKSGYTF. CDR3 coding DNA: TGCGCCAGCAGCTTGGAAGCAAAGTCTGGCTACACCTTC. V gene TRBV5-1 combines with J gene TRBJ1-2, with D unresolved. The CDR3 totals 13 residues. Germline-derived CDR1 and CDR2 are SGHRS and YFSETQ. The V end lost 0 bases, the J end lost 7 bases, and 10 bases lay between the germline ends.

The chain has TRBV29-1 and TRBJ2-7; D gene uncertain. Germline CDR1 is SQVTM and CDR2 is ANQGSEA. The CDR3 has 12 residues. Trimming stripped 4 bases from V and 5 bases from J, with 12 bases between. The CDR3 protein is CSVADRTHEQYF. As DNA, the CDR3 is TGCAGCGTTGCAGACCGTACCCACGAGCAGTACTTC.

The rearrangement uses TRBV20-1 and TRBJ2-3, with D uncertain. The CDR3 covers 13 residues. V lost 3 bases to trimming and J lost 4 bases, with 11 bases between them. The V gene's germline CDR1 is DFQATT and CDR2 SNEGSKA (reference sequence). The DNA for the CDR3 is TGCAGTGCTAGCTCGACGGGCGCAGATACGCAGTATTTT. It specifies CSASSTGADTQYF.

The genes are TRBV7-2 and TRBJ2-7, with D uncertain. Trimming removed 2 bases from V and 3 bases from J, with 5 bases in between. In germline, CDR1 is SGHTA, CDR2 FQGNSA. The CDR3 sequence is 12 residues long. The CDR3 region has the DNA TGTGCCAGCAGCTTACACGGCTACGAGCAGTACTTC. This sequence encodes CASSLHGYEQYF.

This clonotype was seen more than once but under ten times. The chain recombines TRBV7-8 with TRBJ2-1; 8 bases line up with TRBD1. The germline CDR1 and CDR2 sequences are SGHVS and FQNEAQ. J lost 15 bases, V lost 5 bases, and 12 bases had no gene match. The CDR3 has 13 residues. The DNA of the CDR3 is TGTGCCAGCAGCCCGAGAGGGGGGACAGGCCTGTTCTTC. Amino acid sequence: CASSPRGGTGLFF.